The clone carrying this TCR beta chain showed up just a few times. The sample comes from a study of human T cells and chemical hapten exposure. MiXCR, applied by TCRdb to the RACE reads, yields one record per CDR3 protein. Found here are tens of thousands of distinct CDR3 sequences, approximately 6.7% of them singletons; the top ten hold around 1.6%. CDR3 length: 18 residues. CDR1 is SNHLY, CDR2 FYNNEI, per germline. V was shortened by 10 bases and J by 0 bases, with 25 bases between the two germline ends. The time point: pre-sensitization, week 0. Treatment reported: therapeutic diphenylcyclopropenone sensitization with weekly scalp DPC.

V is TRBV2 and J is TRBJ1-5; possible D gene TRBD1, 6 bases. This specimen consisted of whole blood, obtained in connection with sensitization to the hapten diphenylcyclopropenone (DPC). The sequence was collected from a woman aged 25 to 39 with alopecia areata. Some clones in this sample may be carry-over from other donors' samples. The CDR3, as DNA: TGTGCCATCCGGGGGGGGGACACCGGAGTCTATAGCAATCAGCCCCAGCATTTT. Translating it yields CAIRGGDTGVYSNQPQHF. Drawing the rest from reference TRBV2 and TRBJ1-5, the complete variable domain is EPEVTQTPSHQVTQMGQEVILRCVPISNHLYFYWYRQILGQKVEFLVSFYNNEISEKSEIFDDQFSVERPDGSNFTLKIRSTKLEDSAMYFCAIRGGDTGVYSNQPQHFGDGTRLSIL.